The T cell receptor beta chain described here comes from a study of CD8 T cells in Susac syndrome. It was with random hexamers that 0.5 to 1 ug RNA was reverse transcribed. A multiplex approach, immunoSEQ multiplex PCR, amplified TCR beta CDR3 across 54 Vbeta and 13 Jbeta. Each CDR3 protein gets one entry after TCRdb re-called the immunoSEQ multiplex PCR reads with MiXCR. The sample holds some 200,000 distinct CDR3 sequences, 95% seen once. Sequenced sample: CD4+ T cells from PBMCs. The source of this sequence is a human donor with multiple sclerosis.

CDR3 region: CSAEGQNTEAFF. The CDR3 coding sequence is TGCAGCGCCGAGGGACAGAACACTGAAGCTTTCTTT. J is TRBJ1-1 and V is TRBV29-1; a weak D match, TRBD1 (6 bases). The CDR3 sequence is 12 residues long. The V and J ends lost 7 bases and 1 base respectively, with 10 bases between them. Germline CDR1 SQVTM, CDR2 ANQGSEA.